Listed below are T cell receptor beta chains from one sample, sequenced in a study of prognosis after radiotherapy for stage I lung cancer. TCRdb reprocessed the multiplex PCR reads with MiXCR, giving one entry per CDR3 protein. Of fewer than 25,000 distinct CDR3 sequences detected, about 27% appear once; the ten largest clones hold 22%. Sample: PBMCs, taken before or after stereotactic body radiation therapy (not recorded which). These receptors were obtained from a donor over 45 with non-small cell lung cancer. CDR3s include the opening cysteine and the closing phenylalanine or tryptophan. D genes are given only for firm matches. Clone size is not always given. Where it is, it says once, few, many or a class for expanded clones.

many,TRBJ2-3,NA,TRBV6-1,TGTGCCAGCAAGGCAGAGTTTAGCACAGATACGCAGTATTTT,CASKAEFSTDTQYF
many,TRBJ1-2,NA,TRBV11-2,TGTGCCAGCAGCTTAGAGGGGGAGATCTACACCTTC,CASSLEGEIYTF
many,TRBJ2-3,TRBD1,TRBV20-1,TGCAGTGCTAGATTGGGACAGCGCACAGATACGCAGTATTTT,CSARLGQRTDTQYF
NA,TRBJ2-3,TRBD2,TRBV6-1,TGTGCCAGCAAGGGACTAAACACAGATACGAAGTATTTT,CASKGLNTDTKYF
NA,TRBJ2-3,TRBD2,TRBV6-5,TGTGCCAGCAGTTCCCCGGTGTCTAGCGCGGGGGTCACATATACGCAGTATTTT,CASSSPVSSAGVTYTQYF
many,TRBJ2-5,TRBD1,TRBV4-2,TGTGCCAGCAGCCAAGGCACAGGGGGCCAAGAGACCCAGTACTTC,CASSQGTGGQETQYF
many,TRBJ1-1,NA,TRBV10-3,TGTGCCACTATAGGGGGGGACACTGAAGCTTTCTTT,CATIGGDTEAFF
many,TRBJ1-1,NA,TRBV6-5,TGTGCCAGCAGTTACTCGAGACAACTCACTGAAGCTTTCTTT,CASSYSRQLTEAFF
many,TRBJ2-7,NA,TRBV6-5,TGTGCCAGCAGTTTATCCAGGGCTGACTACGAGCAGTACTTC,CASSLSRADYEQYF
many,TRBJ2-1,TRBD2,TRBV4-3,TGCGCCAGCAGCGACGGACTCACTAGCGGCGAGCAGTTCTTC,CASSDGLTSGEQFF
many,TRBJ1-1,NA,TRBV5-4,TGTGCCAGCAGCTTGGCAGGGATGAACACTGAAGCTTTCTTT,CASSLAGMNTEAFF
many,TRBJ2-5,NA,TRBV20-1,TGCAGTGCTACTCAAGCCCCGGAGACCCAGTACTTC,CSATQAPETQYF
many,TRBJ2-7,NA,TRBV11-3,TGTGCCAGCAGCCAAGGGCCCTACGAGCAGTACTTC,CASSQGPYEQYF
many,TRBJ2-2,NA,TRBV4-2,TGTGCCAGCAGCCAAGATCTCTTGGTCACCGGGGAGCTGTTTTTT,CASSQDLLVTGELFF
many,TRBJ2-1,TRBD1,TRBV28,TGTGCCAGCAGTTTAGGGACAGGGGGCTACAATGAGCAGTTCTTC,CASSLGTGGYNEQFF
NA,TRBJ2-7,NA,TRBV4-3,TGCGCCAGCAGCCAATCTCCTGAGTTCGGCGAGCAGTACTTC,CASSQSPEFGEQYF
many,TRBJ2-7,NA,TRBV13,TGTGCCAGCAGCTTATCCTCTGAGGTGAACGAGCAGTACTTC,CASSLSSEVNEQYF
many,TRBJ1-1,TRBD1,TRBV11-2,TGTGCCAGCAGCTTAGATCTCGCAGGGGGCGACGGCGCTTTCTTT,CASSLDLAGGDGAFF
many,TRBJ2-3,TRBD2,TRBV5-1,TGCGCCAGCAGCTACGGGACTACGCGAGATACGCAGTATTTT,CASSYGTTRDTQYF
many,TRBJ1-4,NA,TRBV6-5,TGTGCCAGCAGTTACTCCTCCGCAGGCGGTGAAAAACTGTTTTTT,CASSYSSAGGEKLFF
many,TRBJ1-1,NA,TRBV28,TGTGCCAGCAGTAACCGGGACCCCAGTATTGGGGGGGCTTTCTTT,CASSNRDPSIGGAFF
many,TRBJ2-3,TRBD2,TRBV11-3,TGTGCCAGCAGCTCCCGAGCGGGAGGGTCAGATACGCAGTATTTT,CASSSRAGGSDTQYF
many,TRBJ1-6,NA,TRBV10-3,TGTGCCATCAGTCGTCCATTGGAGGGCAGGGATTCACCCCTCCACTTT,CAISRPLEGRDSPLHF
many,TRBJ1-2,NA,TRBV7-8,TGTGCCAGCAGCCCAAGATTATCGGCTAACTATGGCTACACCTTC,CASSPRLSANYGYTF
NA,TRBJ2-5,NA,TRBV10-2,TGTGCCAGCATTGAGTCCCTAGTTAAAGAGACCCAGTACTTC,CASIESLVKETQYF
medium-sized,TRBJ2-1,TRBD2,TRBV12-3/TRBV12-4,TGTGCCAGCAGTCCCCAACTAGCGGGAGTCAATGAGCAGTTCTTC,CASSPQLAGVNEQFF
many,TRBJ1-4,NA,TRBV4-1,TGCGCCAGCAGCCCGAGGACAGCAAGTAATGAAAAACTGTTTTTT,CASSPRTASNEKLFF
NA,TRBJ2-1,TRBD1,TRBV7-2,TGTGCCAGCAGCTCAAGGCGGTGTGGCAGGGGGAATGAGCAGTTCTTC,CASSSRRCGRGNEQFF
many,TRBJ1-1,NA,TRBV20-1,TGCAGTGCTAGTTCCGCGAACACTGAAGCTTTCTTT,CSASSANTEAFF
NA,TRBJ2-1,NA,TRBV12-3/TRBV12-4,TGTGCCAGCAGCTCCACCCACTTTATCTCCTACAATGAGCAGTTCTTC,CASSSTHFISYNEQFF
NA,TRBJ2-7,NA,TRBV20-1,TGCAGTGCAGAACCGGGGCCGCGCGAGCAGTACTTC,CSAEPGPREQYF
many,TRBJ2-1,TRBD1,TRBV24-1,TGTGCCACCCAAGGGACAGAATACAATGAGCAGTTCTTC,CATQGTEYNEQFF
many,TRBJ2-3,TRBD2,TRBV6-1,TGTGCCAGCACTCTGGGAGGGTCGCGCACAGATACGCAGTATTTT,CASTLGGSRTDTQYF
few,TRBJ2-4,NA,TRBV20-1,TGCAGTGCTAGCCAAGACGCTTTGTGGTTACTAGCCAAAAACATTCAGTACTTC,CSASQDALWLLAKNIQYF
many,TRBJ2-7,NA,TRBV18,TGTGCCAGCTCACCCAGGCAAGGCGCGTACTACGAGCAGTACTTC,CASSPRQGAYYEQYF
many,TRBJ2-5,NA,TRBV29-1,TGCAGCGTTCTAGAACACCGAGGAGAGACCCAGTACTTC,CSVLEHRGETQYF